This entry describes one T cell receptor (beta chain). Sample-barcoded 5' priming and a J-beta primer mix drove a second PCR of about 7 to 11 cycles. Each cDNA molecule received a tag from a template-switch adaptor that had 12 random nucleotides. MiXCR, run by TCRdb on the 5' RACE reads, gives a single entry per CDR3 protein. This table has about 1.6 million distinct CDR3 sequences, roughly 32% appearing once. The data derive from a study of blood T cells in healthy people across ages. On the study more broadly: About one barcoded TCR beta cDNA was captured per two T cells.

V was cut by 3 bases and J by 2 bases, with 2 bases left in between. CDR1 is MDHEN, CDR2 SYDVKM, per germline. The CDR3 runs to 12 residues. What was sequenced was blood. The chain couples TRBV28 to TRBJ2-4; D not certain. The sequence was collected from a woman aged 25 to 39 in good health. Written as DNA, the CDR3 is TGTGCCAGCAGTTTGACCAAAAACATTCAGTACTTC. This codes for CASSLTKNIQYF.